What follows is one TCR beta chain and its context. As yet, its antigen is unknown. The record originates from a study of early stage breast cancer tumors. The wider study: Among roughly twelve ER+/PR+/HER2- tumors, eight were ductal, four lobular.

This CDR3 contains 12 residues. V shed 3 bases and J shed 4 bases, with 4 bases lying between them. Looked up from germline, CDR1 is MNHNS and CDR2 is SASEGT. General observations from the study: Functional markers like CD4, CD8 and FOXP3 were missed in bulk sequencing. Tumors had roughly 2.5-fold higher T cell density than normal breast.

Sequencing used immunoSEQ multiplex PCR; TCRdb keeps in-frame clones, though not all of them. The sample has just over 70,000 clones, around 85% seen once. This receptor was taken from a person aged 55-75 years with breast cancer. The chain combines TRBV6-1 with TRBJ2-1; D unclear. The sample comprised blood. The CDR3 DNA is TGTGCCAGCAGTGACCGGTACAATGAGCAGTTCTTC. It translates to CASSDRYNEQFF.